The 11 T cell receptor beta chains reported below all come from one sample, sequenced in a study of ipilimumab plus nivolumab after autologous stem cell transplantation (dated by TCRdb to the early 2020s). Receptor amplification or capture employed the immunoSEQ multiplex PCR assay. TCRdb holds this immuneACCESS table with in-frame rearrangements only. Some clones are missing; in checked studies, unresolved V genes explain under half, and the rest has no known cause. Counted in this sample were about 25,000 clones; approximately 86% of them appeared once. Of the sample, roughly 5% falls within the top ten clones. Sequencing was performed on PBMCs, taken in a trial of ipilimumab plus nivolumab as post-transplant consolidation. These receptors were collected from a male donor with diffuse large B-cell lymphoma.

The chain links TRBV27 to TRBJ1-4; 7 nucleotides agree with TRBD1. This CDR3 has 14 residues. Unmatched junction bases numbered 6, after V lost 3 bases and J lost 8 bases. CDR1 and CDR2 from the germline V gene are MNHEY and SMNVEV (reference sequence). The CDR3 loop is CASSFNRGVEKLFF. In DNA form, the CDR3 reads TGTGCCAGCAGTTTTAACAGGGGCGTAGAAAAACTGTTTTTT.

This chain connects TRBV6-1 to TRBJ1-5, with a weak D call TRBD1 (6 bases). This CDR3 region has 15 residues. Germline V CDR1 and CDR2: MNHNS, SASEGT. Trimming took 3 bases from V and 6 from J, leaving 15 bases between them. The CDR3 DNA follows: TGTGCCAGCAGTGATTTAGGGGGGGCGACTCAGCCCCAGCATTTT. Amino acids: CASSDLGGATQPQHF.

The gene calls are TRBV5-1 and TRBJ1-6; D might be TRBD1 (6 bases). Germline assignment: CDR1 SGHRS and CDR2 YFSETQ. This CDR3 has 17 residues. The V and J ends lost 0 bases and 10 bases respectively, with 20 bases between them. The CDR3 loop is CASSLGLGGVGGSPLHF. The CDR3 DNA follows: TGCGCCAGCAGCTTGGGTTTAGGGGGAGTCGGAGGATCACCCCTCCACTTT. The full variable domain, completed using reference TRBV5-1 and TRBJ1-6, is KAGVTQTPRYLIKTRGQQVTLSCSPISGHRSVSWYQQTPGQGLQFLFEYFSETQRNKGNFPGRFSGRQFSNSRSEMNVSTLELGDSALYLCASSLGLGGVGGSPLHFGNGTRLTVT.

V gene TRBV4-3 combines with J gene TRBJ2-1; D gene ambiguous. Trimming removed 0 bases from V and 15 bases from J, with 15 bases in between. The CDR3 runs 13 residues. Germline lookup yields CDR1 LGHNA and CDR2 YSLEER. The CDR3 sequence: CASSQEQDLPSFF. CDR3 coding DNA: TGCGCCAGCAGCCAAGAGCAAGACCTACCATCGTTCTTC.

V and J are TRBV6-1 and TRBJ2-3, with D tentatively TRBD2 (6 bases). V was trimmed by 2 bases and J by 8 bases, leaving 14 bases between them. Germline CDR1 is MNHNS and CDR2 is SASEGT. This CDR3 spans 14 amino acids. The CDR3 sequence: CASSERLAHVTQYF. As DNA, the CDR3 is TGTGCCAGCAGTGAACGGCTAGCGCATGTTACGCAGTATTTT.

V gene TRBV10-3 combines with J gene TRBJ2-1, with TRBD1 matching over 7 bases. J gave up 7 bases and V 4 bases, and 22 bases lay outside the gene matches. CDR3 length: 19 residues. CDR1 ENHRY and CDR2 SYGVKD come from the germline V gene. The CDR3 coding sequence is TGTGCCATCAGTGCTTTTAGGTTGGGTTGGTCGGGACAGACGAATGAGCAGTTCTTC. This encodes CAISAFRLGWSGQTNEQFF.

The chain combines TRBV11-2 with TRBJ2-3, with D possibly TRBD1 on 6 matching bases. This CDR3 contains 18 residues. V was trimmed by 5 bases and J by 3 bases, leaving 24 bases between them. Germline values: CDR1 SGHAT, CDR2 FQNNGV. This chain's CDR3 is CASSPLTGHREETDTQYF. The CDR3 bases are TGTGCCAGCAGCCCCCTCACAGGGCACCGAGAAGAAACAGATACGCAGTATTTT. The full variable domain, completed using reference TRBV11-2 and TRBJ2-3, is EAGVAQSPRYKIIEKRQSVAFWCNPISGHATLYWYQQILGQGPKLLIQFQNNGVVDDSQLPKDRFSAERLKGVDSTLKIQPAKLEDSAVYLCASSPLTGHREETDTQYFGPGTRLTVL.

The CDR3 sequence: CASLRSLGNTEAFF. The CDR3 region has the DNA TGCGCCAGTCTAAGGTCTTTGGGGAACACTGAAGCTTTCTTT. The V gene is TRBV5-1, the J gene TRBJ1-1; D is unresolved. Germline CDR1 is SGHRS and CDR2 is YFSETQ. The V and J ends lost 8 bases and 1 base respectively, with 15 bases between them. The CDR3 length is 14 residues.

The sample holds a few counts of this clone. The chain uses TRBV13 and TRBJ2-1; D perhaps matches TRBD1 (6 bases). This CDR3 region has 14 residues. CDR1 and CDR2 (germline): PRHDT, FYEKMQ (reference sequence). Trimming took 5 bases from V and 2 from J, leaving 10 bases between them. The CDR3 DNA is TGTGCCAGCAGCCATACAGGGACCTACAATGAGCAGTTCTTC. Translation gives CASSHTGTYNEQFF.

This clone has only one observation. This chain connects TRBV5-5 to TRBJ2-2, with TRBD1 identical over 7 bases. Trimming took 2 bases from V and 5 from J; bases not matched to a gene: 6. This CDR3 has 15 residues. CDR1 is SGHKS and CDR2 is YYEKEE in the germline V gene (reference sequence). CDR3 in amino acids: CASSFGTDFTGELFF. CDR3 coding DNA: TGTGCCAGCAGCTTTGGGACAGATTTTACCGGGGAGCTGTTTTTT.

The chain employs TRBV2 and TRBJ2-7, with 8 bases fitting TRBD1. This CDR3 region has 14 residues. Germline CDR1 SNHLY, CDR2 FYNNEI. V lost 5 bases to trimming and J lost 6 bases; unmatched junction nucleotides: 9. CDR3 coding DNA: TGTGCCAGCAGTCCCCAGGGGGCCCCCGGCGAGCAGTACTTC. Its protein product is CASSPQGAPGEQYF.